This T cell receptor beta chain was obtained from a study of blood T cell repertoires in COVID-19. Per the original methods: Researchers report that nucleated cell counts were estimated from reference gene primer amplification. TCRdb's copy holds only in-frame clones and misses some; the assay was immunoSEQ multiplex PCR. From that table come the V and J calls and clone size; the DNA was used to work out D and trimming. The table includes 200,000 or so clones, 79% detected once. This clone was seen a single time. Per germline, CDR1 SGHRS and CDR2 YFSETQ. This CDR3 spans 15 amino acids. The V gene lost 4 bases and the J gene lost 5 bases, with 15 bases spanning the gap.

The TCR originated in a man aged 55-75 years with active or convalescent COVID-19. The chain employs TRBV5-1 and TRBJ2-2; D not certain. The sequencing input was peripheral blood. In DNA form, the CDR3 reads TGCGCCAGCAGCCCGAGTGCGGAACTGACCGGGGAGCTGTTTTTT. It is translated as CASSPSAELTGELFF.